A selection of T cell receptor beta chains follows, all from one sample in a study of blood T cell repertoires in COVID-19. Sequencing was performed with immunoSEQ multiplex PCR; in TCRdb, only in-frame clones are kept and a portion is missing. The sample has 60,000 to 85,000 clones; just under 80% are singletons. Sequencing input: peripheral blood. These receptors were collected from a woman aged 60-75 years with acute or convalescent COVID-19. The conserved cysteine and the conserved F or W are not part of the CDR3 here. Fields, in order: V gene, J gene, D gene, CDR3 protein. D genes are given only for firm matches.

V: TRBV7-2; J: TRBJ1-5; D: .; CDR3: ASSLLPPTLGSQPQH
V: TRBV7-2; J: TRBJ2-1; D: TRBD2; CDR3: ASSFRGLDLNEQF
V: TRBV5-1; J: TRBJ2-3; D: TRBD1; CDR3: ASSSTGASTDTQY
V: TRBV7-9; J: TRBJ1-1; D: .; CDR3: ASSFGSAGANTEAF
V: TRBV25-1; J: TRBJ1-1; D: .; CDR3: ARPRGGTF
V: TRBV4-2; J: TRBJ2-1; D: TRBD2; CDR3: ASSPVLRGGALPNEQF
V: TRBV3-1/TRBV3-2; J: TRBJ2-7; D: .; CDR3: ASSHSGAYEQY
V: TRBV27; J: TRBJ1-5; D: .; CDR3: ASSAQGTHRQPQH
V: TRBV18; J: TRBJ1-2; D: TRBD1; CDR3: ASSSRQGADYGYT
V: TRBV6-2/TRBV6-3; J: TRBJ1-4; D: TRBD1; CDR3: ASSYLTGREKLF
V: TRBV29-1; J: TRBJ1-2; D: .; CDR3: SVEGEGSYGYT
V: TRBV19; J: TRBJ1-1; D: .; CDR3: ASSFFDRSEAF
V: TRBV5-4; J: TRBJ2-7; D: .; CDR3: ASSWGGQTLSYEQY
V: TRBV25-1; J: TRBJ2-1; D: .; CDR3: ASSEWTDNEQF
V: TRBV28; J: TRBJ2-1; D: TRBD2; CDR3: ASSLGLAGDEQF
V: TRBV30; J: TRBJ1-1; D: .; CDR3: AWSEDSMNTEAF
V: TRBV7-8; J: TRBJ1-1; D: .; CDR3: ASSQLYEAF
V: TRBV5-1; J: TRBJ1-3; D: .; CDR3: ASSEDSSGNTIY
V: TRBV5-1; J: TRBJ2-5; D: TRBD2; CDR3: ASGRGSGVTETQY
V: TRBV6-5; J: TRBJ2-5; D: TRBD1; CDR3: ASSYDRVPQTQY
V: TRBV5-1; J: TRBJ2-2; D: .; CDR3: ASSEGRSNTGELF
V: TRBV9; J: TRBJ1-2; D: .; CDR3: ASSVGRQVSNYGYT
V: TRBV9; J: TRBJ1-1; D: .; CDR3: ASSAYGSEAF
V: TRBV5-4; J: TRBJ2-1; D: TRBD1; CDR3: ASSPGQGAHYEQF
V: TRBV29-1; J: TRBJ2-2; D: .; CDR3: SVVGGTGELF
V: TRBV7-8; J: TRBJ1-1; D: .; CDR3: ASSSAGITRLMAF
V: TRBV28; J: TRBJ2-7; D: .; CDR3: ASSLPPKGLNYEQY
V: TRBV7-3; J: TRBJ2-7; D: .; CDR3: ASSPGVTYEQY
V: TRBV3-1/TRBV3-2; J: TRBJ1-3; D: .; CDR3: ASSLGGSGNTIY
V: TRBV7-2; J: TRBJ2-7; D: TRBD1; CDR3: ASSSTGAQDEQY
V: TRBV6-5; J: TRBJ1-1; D: .; CDR3: ASSLTHRVTEAF
V: TRBV24-1; J: TRBJ1-5; D: .; CDR3: ATSNGGIGQPQH
V: TRBV21-1; J: TRBJ2-7; D: .; CDR3: ASRKTGVHEQY
V: TRBV2; J: TRBJ1-6; D: .; CDR3: ASRPEGFNPNSPLH
V: TRBV7-9; J: TRBJ1-1; D: .; CDR3: ASSPDIQGNTEAF
V: TRBV2; J: TRBJ2-5; D: .; CDR3: ASMRGNQETQY
V: TRBV28; J: TRBJ1-2; D: TRBD1; CDR3: ASRGDGTGGGYGYT
V: TRBV4-1; J: TRBJ2-2; D: .; CDR3: ASSQEGAGAPPGELF
V: TRBV7-9; J: TRBJ1-6; D: .; CDR3: ASSLDRTNSPLH
V: TRBV29-1; J: TRBJ2-2; D: TRBD2; CDR3: SVRWVAGRNTGELF
V: TRBV4-1; J: TRBJ1-2; D: .; CDR3: ASSQDLSGIYGYT
V: TRBV29-1; J: TRBJ1-1; D: TRBD1; CDR3: SVRDSRIEAF
V: TRBV7-9; J: TRBJ2-3; D: TRBD2; CDR3: ASMFAGEDTQY
V: TRBV7-2; J: TRBJ2-7; D: TRBD2; CDR3: ASSTGGGSVGQQY
V: TRBV12-3/TRBV12-4; J: TRBJ2-3; D: .; CDR3: ASRPQNTDTQY
V: TRBV5-1; J: TRBJ2-7; D: .; CDR3: ASTLGPSSYEQY
V: TRBV4-3; J: TRBJ2-3; D: TRBD2; CDR3: ASSQDSTSLTQY
V: TRBV9; J: TRBJ2-1; D: TRBD2; CDR3: ASSVMGGGAGNEQF
V: TRBV18; J: TRBJ1-3; D: TRBD1; CDR3: ASSPTGQGAGNTIY
V: TRBV2; J: TRBJ1-1; D: .; CDR3: ASSNTVRGLEAF
V: TRBV20-1; J: TRBJ2-3; D: .; CDR3: SASPDTGWTDTQY
V: TRBV18; J: TRBJ1-1; D: TRBD1; CDR3: ASSPLGQGKGNTEAF
V: TRBV7-6; J: TRBJ2-3; D: TRBD2; CDR3: ASSLLAGGNTDTQY
V: TRBV11-2; J: TRBJ1-4; D: .; CDR3: ASSLGGTNEKLF
V: TRBV11-2; J: TRBJ2-7; D: TRBD1; CDR3: ASSFTGGYREQY
V: TRBV9; J: TRBJ2-7; D: TRBD1; CDR3: ASSPLDRAYEQY
V: TRBV20-1; J: TRBJ1-4; D: .; CDR3: SASRPGGEKLF
V: TRBV7-7; J: TRBJ1-6; D: TRBD1; CDR3: ASNRGRDRGNSPLH